This T cell receptor (beta chain) was profiled in a study of shared clonotypes between healthy human individuals. This CDR3 region has 16 residues. Trimming removed 6 bases from V and 2 bases from J, with 20 bases in between. Per the germline V gene, CDR1 is MDHEN and CDR2 is SYDVKM. Produced via immunoSEQ multiplex PCR; TCRdb's table is partial and in-frame only. This table has about 92,000 clones, 60% to 70% appearing once. The gene calls are TRBV28 and TRBJ2-7; D possibly corresponds to TRBD2 (7 bases). The sample consisted of memory CD8+ T cells sorted from blood. As to subset: CD45RO+ cells pooled with CCR7-negative TemRA cells. The source is a man aged 25-40 years in good health. The CDR3 nucleotides read TGTGCCAGCAGCCCCAGGGAGGGGGGCCGAACCTACGAGCAGTACTTC. Translating it yields CASSPREGGRTYEQYF.